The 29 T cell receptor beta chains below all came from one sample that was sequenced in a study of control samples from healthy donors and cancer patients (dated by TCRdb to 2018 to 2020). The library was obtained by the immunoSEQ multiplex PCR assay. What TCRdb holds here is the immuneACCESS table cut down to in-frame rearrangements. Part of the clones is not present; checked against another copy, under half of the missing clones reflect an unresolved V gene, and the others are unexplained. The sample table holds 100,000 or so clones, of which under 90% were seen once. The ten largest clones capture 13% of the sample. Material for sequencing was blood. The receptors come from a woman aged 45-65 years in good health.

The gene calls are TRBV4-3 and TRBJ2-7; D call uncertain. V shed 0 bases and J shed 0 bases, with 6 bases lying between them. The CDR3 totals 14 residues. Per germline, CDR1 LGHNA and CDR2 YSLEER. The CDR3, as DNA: TGCGCCAGCAGCCAAGAAGCAGACTCCTACGAGCAGTACTTC. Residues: CASSQEADSYEQYF.

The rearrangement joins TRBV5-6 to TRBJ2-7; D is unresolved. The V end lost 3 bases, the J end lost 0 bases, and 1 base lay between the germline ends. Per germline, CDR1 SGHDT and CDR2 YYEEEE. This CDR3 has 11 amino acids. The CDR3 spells CASSSSYEQYF. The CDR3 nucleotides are TGTGCCAGCAGCTCCTCCTACGAGCAGTACTTC.

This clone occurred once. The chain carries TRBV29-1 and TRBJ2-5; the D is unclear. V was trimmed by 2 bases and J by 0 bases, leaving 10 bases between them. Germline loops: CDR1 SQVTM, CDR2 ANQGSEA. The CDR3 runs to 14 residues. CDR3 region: CSVEFGTYQETQYF. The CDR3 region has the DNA TGCAGCGTTGAATTTGGAACGTACCAAGAGACCCAGTACTTC.

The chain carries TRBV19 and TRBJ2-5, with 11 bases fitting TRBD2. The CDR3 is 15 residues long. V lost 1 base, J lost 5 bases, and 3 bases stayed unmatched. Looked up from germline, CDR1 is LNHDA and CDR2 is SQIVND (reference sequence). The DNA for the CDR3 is TGTGCCAGTAGTATAGTACTAGCGGGAGTTGAGACCCAGTACTTC. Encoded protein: CASSIVLAGVETQYF.

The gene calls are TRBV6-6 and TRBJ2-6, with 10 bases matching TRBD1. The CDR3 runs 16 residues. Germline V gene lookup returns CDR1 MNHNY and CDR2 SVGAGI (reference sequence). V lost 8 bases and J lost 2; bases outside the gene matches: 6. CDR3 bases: TGTGCCAGCGGCCGGACAGGGGGACCTGGGGCCAACGTCCTGACTTTC. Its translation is CASGRTGGPGANVLTF.

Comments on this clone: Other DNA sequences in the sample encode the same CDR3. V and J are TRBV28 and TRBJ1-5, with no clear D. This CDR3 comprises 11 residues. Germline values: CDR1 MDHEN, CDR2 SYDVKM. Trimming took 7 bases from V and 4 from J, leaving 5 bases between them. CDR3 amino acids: CASTTNQPQHF. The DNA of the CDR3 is TGTGCCAGCACCACTAATCAGCCCCAGCATTTT.

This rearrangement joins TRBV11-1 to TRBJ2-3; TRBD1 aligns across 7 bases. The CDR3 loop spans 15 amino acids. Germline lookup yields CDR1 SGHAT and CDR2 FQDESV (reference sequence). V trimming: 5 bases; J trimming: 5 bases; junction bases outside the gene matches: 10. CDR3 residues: CASSRLQGSRDTQYF. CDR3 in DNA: TGTGCCAGCAGCAGACTACAGGGGTCTAGAGATACGCAGTATTTT.

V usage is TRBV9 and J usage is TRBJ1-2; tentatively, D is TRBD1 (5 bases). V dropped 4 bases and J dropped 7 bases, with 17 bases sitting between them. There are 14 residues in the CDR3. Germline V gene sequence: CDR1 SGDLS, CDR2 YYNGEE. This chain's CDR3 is CASSTARGVIGYTF. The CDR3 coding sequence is TGTGCCAGCAGCACCGCTCGGGGGGTTATTGGCTACACCTTC. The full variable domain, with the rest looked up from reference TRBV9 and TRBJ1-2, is DSGVTQTPKHLITATGQRVTLRCSPRSGDLSVYWYQQSLDQGLQFLIQYYNGEERAKGNILERFSAQQFPDLHSELNLSSLELGDSALYFCASSTARGVIGYTFGSGTRLTVV.

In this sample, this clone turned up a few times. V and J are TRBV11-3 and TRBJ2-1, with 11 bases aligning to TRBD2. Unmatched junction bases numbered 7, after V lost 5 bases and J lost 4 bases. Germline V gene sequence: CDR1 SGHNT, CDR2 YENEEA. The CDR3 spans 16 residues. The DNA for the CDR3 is TGTGCCAGCAGCCCGACTAGCGGGGAACCATACAATGAGCAGTTCTTC. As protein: CASSPTSGEPYNEQFF.

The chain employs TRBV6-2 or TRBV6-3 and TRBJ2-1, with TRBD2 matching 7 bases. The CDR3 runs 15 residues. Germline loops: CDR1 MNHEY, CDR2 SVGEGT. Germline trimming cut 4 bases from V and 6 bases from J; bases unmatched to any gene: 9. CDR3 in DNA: TGTGCCAGCAGTTCGCACCCCGGGACTACCAATGAGCAGTTCTTC. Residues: CASSSHPGTTNEQFF.

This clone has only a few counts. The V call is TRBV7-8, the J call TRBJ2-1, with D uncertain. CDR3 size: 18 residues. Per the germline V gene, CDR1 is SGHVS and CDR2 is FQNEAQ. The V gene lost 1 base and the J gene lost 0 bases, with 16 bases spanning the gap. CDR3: CASSLVELGLSSYNEQFF. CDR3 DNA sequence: TGTGCCAGCAGCTTAGTCGAGCTAGGCCTTAGCTCCTACAATGAGCAGTTCTTC.

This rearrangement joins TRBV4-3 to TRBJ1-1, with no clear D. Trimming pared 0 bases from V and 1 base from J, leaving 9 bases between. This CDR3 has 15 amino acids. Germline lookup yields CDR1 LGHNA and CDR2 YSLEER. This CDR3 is CASSQDTDGNTEAFF. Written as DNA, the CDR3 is TGCGCCAGCAGCCAAGACACGGACGGGAACACTGAAGCTTTCTTT.

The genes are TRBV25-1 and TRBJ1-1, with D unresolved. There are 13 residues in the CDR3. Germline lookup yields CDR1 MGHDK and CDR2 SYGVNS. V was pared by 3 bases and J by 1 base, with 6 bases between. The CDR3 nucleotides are TGTGCCAGCAGTGACTGGGAGAACACTGAAGCTTTCTTT. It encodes CASSDWENTEAFF.

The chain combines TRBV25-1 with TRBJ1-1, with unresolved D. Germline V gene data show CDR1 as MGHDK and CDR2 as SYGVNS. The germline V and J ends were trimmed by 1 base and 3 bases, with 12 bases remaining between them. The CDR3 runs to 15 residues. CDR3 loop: CASSEFRGSDTEAFF. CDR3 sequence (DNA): TGTGCCAGCAGTGAATTTCGGGGTTCCGACACTGAAGCTTTCTTT.

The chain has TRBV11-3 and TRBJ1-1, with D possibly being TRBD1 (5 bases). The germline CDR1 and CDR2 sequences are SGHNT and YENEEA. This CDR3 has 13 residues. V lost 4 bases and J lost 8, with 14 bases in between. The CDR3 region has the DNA TGTGCCAGCAGCTCCTCGTGGGGGGAAGAAGCTTTCTTT. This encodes CASSSSWGEEAFF.

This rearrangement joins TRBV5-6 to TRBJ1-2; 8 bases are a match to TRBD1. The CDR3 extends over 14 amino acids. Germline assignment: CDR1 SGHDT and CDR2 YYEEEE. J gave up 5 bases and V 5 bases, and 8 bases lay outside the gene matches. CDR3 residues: CASSPGTGGYGYTF. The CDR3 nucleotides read TGTGCCAGCAGTCCCGGGACAGGCGGATATGGCTACACCTTC. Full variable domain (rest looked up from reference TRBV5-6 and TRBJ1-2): DAGVTQSPTHLIKTRGQQVTLRCSPKSGHDTVSWYQQALGQGPQFIFQYYEEEERQRGNFPDRFSGHQFPNYSSELNVNALLLGDSALYLCASSPGTGGYGYTFGSGTRLTVV.

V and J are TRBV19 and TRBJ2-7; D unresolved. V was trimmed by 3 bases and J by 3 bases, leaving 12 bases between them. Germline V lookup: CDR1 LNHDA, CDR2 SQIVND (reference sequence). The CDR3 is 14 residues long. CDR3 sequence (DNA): TGTGCCAGTAGTATTAGTTCACAGTTCTACGAGCAGTACTTC. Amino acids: CASSISSQFYEQYF.

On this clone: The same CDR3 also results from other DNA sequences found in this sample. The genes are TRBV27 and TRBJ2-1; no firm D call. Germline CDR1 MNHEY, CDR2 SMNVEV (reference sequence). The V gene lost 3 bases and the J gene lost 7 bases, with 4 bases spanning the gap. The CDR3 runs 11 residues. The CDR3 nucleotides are TGTGCCAGCAGTTTTGGAAATGAGCAGTTCTTC. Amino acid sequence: CASSFGNEQFF.

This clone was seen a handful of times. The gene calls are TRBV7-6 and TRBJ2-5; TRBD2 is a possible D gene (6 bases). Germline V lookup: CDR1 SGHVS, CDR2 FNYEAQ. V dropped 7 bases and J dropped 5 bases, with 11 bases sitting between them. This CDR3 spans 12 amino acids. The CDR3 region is CASKASGETQYF. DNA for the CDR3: TGTGCCAGCAAAGCGAGCGGGGAGACCCAGTACTTC.

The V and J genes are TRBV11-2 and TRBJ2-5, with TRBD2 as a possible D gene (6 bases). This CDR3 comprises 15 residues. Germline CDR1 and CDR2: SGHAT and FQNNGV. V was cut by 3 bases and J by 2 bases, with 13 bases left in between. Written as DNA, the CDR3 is TGTGCCAGCAGCTTTAGCGGTACAGTACAAGAGACCCAGTACTTC. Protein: CASSFSGTVQETQYF.

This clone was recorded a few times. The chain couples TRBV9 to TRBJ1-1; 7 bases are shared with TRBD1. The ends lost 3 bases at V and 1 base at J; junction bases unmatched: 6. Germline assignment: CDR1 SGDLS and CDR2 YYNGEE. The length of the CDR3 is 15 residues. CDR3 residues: CASSATGTGNTEAFF. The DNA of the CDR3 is TGTGCCAGCAGCGCGACAGGGACCGGGAACACTGAAGCTTTCTTT.

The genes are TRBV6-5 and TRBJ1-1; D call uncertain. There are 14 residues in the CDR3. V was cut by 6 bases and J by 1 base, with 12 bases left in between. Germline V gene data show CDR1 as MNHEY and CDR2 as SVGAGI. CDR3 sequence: CASRPHARNTEAFF. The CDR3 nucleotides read TGTGCCAGCAGGCCTCATGCCCGGAACACTGAAGCTTTCTTT.

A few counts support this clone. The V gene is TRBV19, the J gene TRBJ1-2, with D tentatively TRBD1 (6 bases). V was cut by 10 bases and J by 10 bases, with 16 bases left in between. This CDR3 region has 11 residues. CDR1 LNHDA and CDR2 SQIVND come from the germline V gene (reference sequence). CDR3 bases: TGTGCCACTGGGGACACAGATGACTACACCTTC. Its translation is CATGDTDDYTF.

The CDR3 sequence: CASSLDSSGVVNEQFF. CDR3 DNA: TGTGCCAGCAGCTTAGATTCTAGCGGGGTTGTAAATGAGCAGTTCTTC. The rearrangement links TRBV7-2 to TRBJ2-1; 9 bases line up with TRBD2. The CDR3 extends over 16 amino acids. Germline values: CDR1 SGHTA, CDR2 FQGNSA. J lost 7 bases, V lost 1 base, and 8 bases had no gene match.

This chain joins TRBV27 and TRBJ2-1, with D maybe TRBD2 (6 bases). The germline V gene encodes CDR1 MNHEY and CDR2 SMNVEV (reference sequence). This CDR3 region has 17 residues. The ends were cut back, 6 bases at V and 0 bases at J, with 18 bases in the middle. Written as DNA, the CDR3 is TGTGCCAGCAGGGGGAGGACAAGGATTAGCTCCTACAATGAGCAGTTCTTC. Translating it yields CASRGRTRISSYNEQFF.

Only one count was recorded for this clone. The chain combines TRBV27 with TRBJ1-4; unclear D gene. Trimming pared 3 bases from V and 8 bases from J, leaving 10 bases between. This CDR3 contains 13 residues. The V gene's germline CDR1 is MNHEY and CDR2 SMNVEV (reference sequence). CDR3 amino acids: CASSLLGEEKLFF. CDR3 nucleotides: TGTGCCAGCAGTTTGCTCGGGGAAGAAAAACTGTTTTTT.

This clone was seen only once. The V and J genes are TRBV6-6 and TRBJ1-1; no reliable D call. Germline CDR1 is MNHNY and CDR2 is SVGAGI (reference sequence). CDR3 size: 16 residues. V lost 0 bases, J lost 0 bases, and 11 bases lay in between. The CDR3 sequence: CASSYSAGGMNTEAFF. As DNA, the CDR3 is TGTGCCAGCAGTTACTCTGCAGGAGGGATGAACACTGAAGCTTTCTTT.

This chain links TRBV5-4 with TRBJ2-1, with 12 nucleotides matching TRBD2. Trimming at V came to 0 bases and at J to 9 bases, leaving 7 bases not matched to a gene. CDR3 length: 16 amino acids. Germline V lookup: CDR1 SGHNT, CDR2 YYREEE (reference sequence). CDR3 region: CASSLASGRARVEQFF. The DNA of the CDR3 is TGTGCCAGCAGCTTGGCTAGCGGGAGGGCCAGGGTTGAGCAGTTCTTC.

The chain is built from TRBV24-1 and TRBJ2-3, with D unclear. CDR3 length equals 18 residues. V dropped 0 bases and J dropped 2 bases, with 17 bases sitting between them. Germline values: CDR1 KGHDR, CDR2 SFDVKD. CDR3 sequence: CATSDLRGVSADTDTQYF. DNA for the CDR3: TGTGCCACCAGTGATTTGAGAGGCGTCTCCGCGGACACAGATACGCAGTATTTT.